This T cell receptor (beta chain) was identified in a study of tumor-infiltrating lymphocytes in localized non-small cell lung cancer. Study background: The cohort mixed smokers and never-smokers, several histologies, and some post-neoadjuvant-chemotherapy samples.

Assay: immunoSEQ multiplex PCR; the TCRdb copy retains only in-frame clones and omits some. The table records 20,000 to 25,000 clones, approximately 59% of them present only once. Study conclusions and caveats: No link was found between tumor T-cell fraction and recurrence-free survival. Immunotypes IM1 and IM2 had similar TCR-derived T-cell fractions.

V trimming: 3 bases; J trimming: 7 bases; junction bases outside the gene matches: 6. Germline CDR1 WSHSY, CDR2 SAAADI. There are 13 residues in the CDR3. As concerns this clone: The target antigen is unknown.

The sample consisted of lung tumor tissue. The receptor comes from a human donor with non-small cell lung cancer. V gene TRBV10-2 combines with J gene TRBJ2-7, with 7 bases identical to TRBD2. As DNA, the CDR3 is TGCGCCAGCAGTGATTCCAGAGCGGGGGAGCAGTACTTC. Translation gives CASSDSRAGEQYF.